The clone carrying this TCR beta chain came up once. Its antigen is undetermined. Produced via immunoSEQ multiplex PCR; TCRdb's table is partial and in-frame only. The data contain about 64,000 clones, roughly 90% of them seen just once; the ten biggest clones take up approximately 1.5%. This entry comes from a study of cytomegalovirus exposure and HLA in healthy donors. General observations from the study: Overall, approximately 150 TCR beta chains were annotated as cytomegalovirus-associated. Testing in vitro showed a few CMV-associated chains specific for CMV antigens. Reported performance of the classifier showed diagnosis of cytomegalovirus status with high specificity and sensitivity.

In germline, CDR1 is SEHNR, CDR2 FQNEAQ (reference sequence). This CDR3 comprises 18 residues. The V segment lost 5 bases and the J segment 6 bases; nucleotides outside the gene matches: 15. The genes are TRBV7-9 and TRBJ2-2, with 10 bases lining up with TRBD2. The sample taken for sequencing was PBMCs. The sequence derives from a woman younger than 30 in good health and CMV-seronegative. The CDR3 sequence is CASSRSQRLAGSAGELFF. Written as DNA, the CDR3 is TGTGCCAGCAGCCGAAGCCAACGACTAGCGGGCAGTGCCGGGGAGCTGTTTTTT.